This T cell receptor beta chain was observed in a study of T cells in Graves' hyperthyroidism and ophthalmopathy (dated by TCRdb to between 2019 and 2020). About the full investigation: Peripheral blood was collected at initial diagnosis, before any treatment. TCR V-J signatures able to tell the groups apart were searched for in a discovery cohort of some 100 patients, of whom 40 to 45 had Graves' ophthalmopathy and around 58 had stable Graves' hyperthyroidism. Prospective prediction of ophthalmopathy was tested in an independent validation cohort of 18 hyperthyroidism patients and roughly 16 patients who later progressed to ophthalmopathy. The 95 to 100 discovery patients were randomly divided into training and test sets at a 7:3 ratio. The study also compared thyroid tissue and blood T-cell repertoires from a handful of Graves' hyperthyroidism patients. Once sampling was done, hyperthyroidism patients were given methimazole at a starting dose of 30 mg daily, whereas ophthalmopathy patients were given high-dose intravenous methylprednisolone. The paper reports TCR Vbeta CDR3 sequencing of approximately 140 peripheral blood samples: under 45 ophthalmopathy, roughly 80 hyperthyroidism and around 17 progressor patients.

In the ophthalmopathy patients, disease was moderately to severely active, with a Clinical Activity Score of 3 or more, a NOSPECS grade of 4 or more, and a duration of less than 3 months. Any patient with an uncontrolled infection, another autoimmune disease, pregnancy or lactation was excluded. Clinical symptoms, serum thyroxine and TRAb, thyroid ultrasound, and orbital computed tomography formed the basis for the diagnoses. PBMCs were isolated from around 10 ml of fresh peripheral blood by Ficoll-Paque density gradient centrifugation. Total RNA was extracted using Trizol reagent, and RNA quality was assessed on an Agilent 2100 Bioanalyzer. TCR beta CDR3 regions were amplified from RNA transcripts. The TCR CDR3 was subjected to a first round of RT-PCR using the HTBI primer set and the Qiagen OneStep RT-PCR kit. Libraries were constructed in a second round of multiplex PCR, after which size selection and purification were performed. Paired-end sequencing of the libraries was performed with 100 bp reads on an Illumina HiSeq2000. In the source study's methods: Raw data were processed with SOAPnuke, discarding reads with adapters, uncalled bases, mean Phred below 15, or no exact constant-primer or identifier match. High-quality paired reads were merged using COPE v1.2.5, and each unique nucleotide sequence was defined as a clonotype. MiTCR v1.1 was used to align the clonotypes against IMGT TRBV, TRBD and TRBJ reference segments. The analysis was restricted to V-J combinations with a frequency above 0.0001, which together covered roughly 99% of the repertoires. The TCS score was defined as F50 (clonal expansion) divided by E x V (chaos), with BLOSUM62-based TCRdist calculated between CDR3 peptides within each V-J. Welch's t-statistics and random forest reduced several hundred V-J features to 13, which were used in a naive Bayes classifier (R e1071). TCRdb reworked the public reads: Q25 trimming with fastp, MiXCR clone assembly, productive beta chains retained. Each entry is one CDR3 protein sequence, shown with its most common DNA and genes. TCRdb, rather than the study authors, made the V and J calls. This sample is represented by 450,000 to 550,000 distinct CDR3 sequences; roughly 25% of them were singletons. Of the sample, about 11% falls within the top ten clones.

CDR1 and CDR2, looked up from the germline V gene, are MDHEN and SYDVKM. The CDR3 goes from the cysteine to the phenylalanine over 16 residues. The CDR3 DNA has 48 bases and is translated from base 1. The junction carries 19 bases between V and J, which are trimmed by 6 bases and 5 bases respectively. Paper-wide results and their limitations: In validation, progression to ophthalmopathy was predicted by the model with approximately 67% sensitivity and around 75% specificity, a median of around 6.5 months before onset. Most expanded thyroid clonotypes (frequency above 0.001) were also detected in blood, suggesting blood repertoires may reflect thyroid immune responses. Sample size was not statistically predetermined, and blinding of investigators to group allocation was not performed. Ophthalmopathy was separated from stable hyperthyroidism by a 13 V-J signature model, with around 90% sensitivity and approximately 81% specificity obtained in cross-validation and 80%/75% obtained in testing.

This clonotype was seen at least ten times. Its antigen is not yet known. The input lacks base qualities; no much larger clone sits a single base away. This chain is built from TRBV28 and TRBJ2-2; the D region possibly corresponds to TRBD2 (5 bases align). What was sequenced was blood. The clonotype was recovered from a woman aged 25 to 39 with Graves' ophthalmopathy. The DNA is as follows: TGTGCCAGCAGGCCCCTACCCGGGCGGAGGACCGGGGAGCTGTTTTTT. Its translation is CASRPLPGRRTGELFF.